The count of the clone carrying this TCR beta chain is one. Its specificity is not known. These data come from a study of identifying expanded T cells in peripheral blood. Points from the study as a whole: Differentially abundant clones: around 1.2 between replicates, about 17 at two to three weeks, 19 to 20 at four.

Trimming removed 1 base from V and 6 bases from J, with 15 bases in between. There are 15 residues in the CDR3. Germline V gene lookup returns CDR1 SGHAT and CDR2 FQNNGV. Data came from immunoSEQ multiplex PCR; TCRdb stores just in-frame clones and leaves some out. This table has tens of thousands of clones, roughly 90% appearing once. This receptor was identified in a person between 18 and 75 years old in good health. The chain recombines TRBV11-2 with TRBJ1-1, with D possibly matching TRBD1 (5 bases). What was sequenced was blood. For the CDR3, the DNA is TGTGCCAGCAGCTTAGGTTCCGGATGGGACGCTGAAGCTTTCTTT. This translates into CASSLGSGWDAEAFF.